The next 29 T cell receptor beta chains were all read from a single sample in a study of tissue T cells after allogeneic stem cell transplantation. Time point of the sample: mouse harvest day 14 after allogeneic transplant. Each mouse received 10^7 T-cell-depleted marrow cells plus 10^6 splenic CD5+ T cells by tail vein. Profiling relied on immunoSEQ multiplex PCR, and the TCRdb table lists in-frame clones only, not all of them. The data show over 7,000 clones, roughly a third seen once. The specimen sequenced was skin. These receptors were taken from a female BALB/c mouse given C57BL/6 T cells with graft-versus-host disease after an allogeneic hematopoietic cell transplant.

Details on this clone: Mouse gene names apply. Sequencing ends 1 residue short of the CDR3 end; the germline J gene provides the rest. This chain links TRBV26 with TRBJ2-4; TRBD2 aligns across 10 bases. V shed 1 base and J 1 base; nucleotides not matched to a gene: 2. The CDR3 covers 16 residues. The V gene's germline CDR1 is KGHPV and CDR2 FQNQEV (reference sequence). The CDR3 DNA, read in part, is TGTGCCAGCAGTCTGTGGGGACTGGGGCGTCAAAACACCTTGTAC. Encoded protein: CASSLWGLGRQNTLY. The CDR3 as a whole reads CASSLWGLGRQNTLYF. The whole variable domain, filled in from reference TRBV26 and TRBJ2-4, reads NSKVIQTPRYLVKGQGQKAKMRCIPEKGHPVVFWYQQNKNNEFKFLINFQNQEVLQQIDMTEKRFSAECPSNSPCSLEIQSSEAGDSALYLCASSLWGLGRQNTLYFGAGTRLSVL.

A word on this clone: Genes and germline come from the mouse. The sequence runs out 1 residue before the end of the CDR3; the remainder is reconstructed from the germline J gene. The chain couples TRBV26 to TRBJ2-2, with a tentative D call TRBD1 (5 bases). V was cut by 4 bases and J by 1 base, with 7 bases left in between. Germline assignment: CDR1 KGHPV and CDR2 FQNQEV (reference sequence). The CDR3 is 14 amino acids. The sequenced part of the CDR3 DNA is TGTGCCAGCAGTCCGACAGTAAACACCGGGCAGCTCTAC. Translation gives CASSPTVNTGQLY. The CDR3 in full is CASSPTVNTGQLYF.

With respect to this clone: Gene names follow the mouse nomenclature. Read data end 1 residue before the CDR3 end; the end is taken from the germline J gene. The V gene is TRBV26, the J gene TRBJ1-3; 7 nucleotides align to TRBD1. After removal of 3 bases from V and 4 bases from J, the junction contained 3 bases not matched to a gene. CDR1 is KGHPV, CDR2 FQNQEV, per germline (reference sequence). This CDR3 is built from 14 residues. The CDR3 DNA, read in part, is TGTGCCAGCAGTCTACAGGGGCCGGGAAATACGCTCTAT. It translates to CASSLQGPGNTLY. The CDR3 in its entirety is CASSLQGPGNTLYF.

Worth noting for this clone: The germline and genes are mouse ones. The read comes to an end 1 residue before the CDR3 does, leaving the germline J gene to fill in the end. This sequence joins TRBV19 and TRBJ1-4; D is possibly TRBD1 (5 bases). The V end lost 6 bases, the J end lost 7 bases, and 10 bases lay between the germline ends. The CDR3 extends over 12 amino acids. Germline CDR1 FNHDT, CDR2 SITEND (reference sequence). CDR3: CASTREGERLFF. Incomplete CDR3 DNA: TGTGCCAGCACCAGGGAGGGCGAAAGATTATTT.

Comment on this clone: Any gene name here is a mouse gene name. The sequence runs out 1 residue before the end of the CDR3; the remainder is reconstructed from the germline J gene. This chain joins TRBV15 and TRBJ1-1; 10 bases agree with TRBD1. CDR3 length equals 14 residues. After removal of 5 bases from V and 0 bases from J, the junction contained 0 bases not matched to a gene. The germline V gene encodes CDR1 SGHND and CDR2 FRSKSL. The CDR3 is CASSGQGANTEVFF. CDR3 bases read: TGTGCCAGCAGTGGACAGGGGGCAAACACAGAAGTCTTC.

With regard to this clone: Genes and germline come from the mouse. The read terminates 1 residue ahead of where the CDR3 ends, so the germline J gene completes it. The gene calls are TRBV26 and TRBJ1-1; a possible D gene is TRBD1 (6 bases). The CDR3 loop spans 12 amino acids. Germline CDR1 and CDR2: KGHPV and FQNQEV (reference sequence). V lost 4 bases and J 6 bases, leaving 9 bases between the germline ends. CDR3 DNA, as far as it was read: TGTGCCAGCAGTCCAGGACAGCCAGAAGTCTTC. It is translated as CASSPGQPEVF. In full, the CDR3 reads CASSPGQPEVFF.

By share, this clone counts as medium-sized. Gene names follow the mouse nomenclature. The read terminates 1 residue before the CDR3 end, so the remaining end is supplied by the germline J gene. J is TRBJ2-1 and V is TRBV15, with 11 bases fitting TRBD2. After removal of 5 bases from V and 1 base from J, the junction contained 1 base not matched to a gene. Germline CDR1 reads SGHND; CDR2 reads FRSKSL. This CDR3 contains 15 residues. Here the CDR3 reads CASSDWGGNYAEQFF. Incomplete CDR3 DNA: TGTGCCAGCAGTGACTGGGGGGGGAACTATGCTGAGCAGTTC.

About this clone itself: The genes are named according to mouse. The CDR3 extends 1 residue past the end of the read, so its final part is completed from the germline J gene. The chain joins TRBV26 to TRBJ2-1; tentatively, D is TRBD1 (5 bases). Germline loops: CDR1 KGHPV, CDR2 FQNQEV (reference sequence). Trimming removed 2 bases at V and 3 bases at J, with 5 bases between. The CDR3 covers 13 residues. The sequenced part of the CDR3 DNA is TGTGCCAGCAGTCTGGACAGCTATGCTGAGCAGTTC. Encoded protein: CASSLDSYAEQF. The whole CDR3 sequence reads CASSLDSYAEQFF.

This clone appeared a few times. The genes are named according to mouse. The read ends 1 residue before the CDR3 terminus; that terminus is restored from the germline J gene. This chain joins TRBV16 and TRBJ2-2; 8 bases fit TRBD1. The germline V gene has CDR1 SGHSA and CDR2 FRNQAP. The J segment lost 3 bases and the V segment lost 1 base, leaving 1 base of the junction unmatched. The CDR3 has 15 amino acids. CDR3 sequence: CASSLVTGDTGQLYF. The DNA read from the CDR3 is TGTGCAAGCAGCTTAGTGACAGGGGACACCGGGCAGCTCTAC.

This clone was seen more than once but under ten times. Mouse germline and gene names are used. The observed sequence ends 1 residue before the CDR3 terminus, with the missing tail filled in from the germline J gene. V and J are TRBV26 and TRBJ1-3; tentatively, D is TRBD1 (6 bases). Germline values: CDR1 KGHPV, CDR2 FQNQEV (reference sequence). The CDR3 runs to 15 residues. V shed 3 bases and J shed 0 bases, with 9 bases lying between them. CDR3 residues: CASSLQGNSGNTLYF. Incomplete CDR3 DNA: TGTGCCAGCAGTCTACAGGGAAATTCTGGAAATACGCTCTAT. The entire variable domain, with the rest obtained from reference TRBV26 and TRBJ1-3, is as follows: NSKVIQTPRYLVKGQGQKAKMRCIPEKGHPVVFWYQQNKNNEFKFLINFQNQEVLQQIDMTEKRFSAECPSNSPCSLEIQSSEAGDSALYLCASSLQGNSGNTLYFGEGSRLIVV.

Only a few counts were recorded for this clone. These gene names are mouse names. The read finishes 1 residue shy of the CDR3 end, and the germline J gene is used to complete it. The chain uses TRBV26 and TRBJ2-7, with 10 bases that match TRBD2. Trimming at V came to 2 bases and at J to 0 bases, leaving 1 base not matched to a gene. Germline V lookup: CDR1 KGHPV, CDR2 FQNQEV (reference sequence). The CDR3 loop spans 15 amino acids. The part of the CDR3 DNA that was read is TGTGCCAGCAGTCTGGGGACTGGGGTCTCCTATGAACAGTAC. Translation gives CASSLGTGVSYEQY. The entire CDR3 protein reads CASSLGTGVSYEQYF.

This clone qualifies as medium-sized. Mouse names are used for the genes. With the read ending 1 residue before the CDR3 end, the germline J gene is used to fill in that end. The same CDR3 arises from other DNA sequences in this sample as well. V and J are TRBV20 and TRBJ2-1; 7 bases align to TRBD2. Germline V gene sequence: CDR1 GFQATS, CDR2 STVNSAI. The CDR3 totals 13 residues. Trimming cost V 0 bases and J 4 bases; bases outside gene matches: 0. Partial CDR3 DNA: TGTGGTGCTAGGGACTGGGGGTATGCTGAGCAGTTC. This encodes CGARDWGYAEQF. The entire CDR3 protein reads CGARDWGYAEQFF. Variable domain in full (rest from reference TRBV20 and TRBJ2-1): GALVYQYPRRTICKSGTSMRMECQAVGFQATSVAWYRQSPQKTFELIALSTVNSAIKYEQNFTQEKFPISHPNLSFSSMTVLNAYLEDRGLYLCGARDWGYAEQFFGPGTRLTVL.

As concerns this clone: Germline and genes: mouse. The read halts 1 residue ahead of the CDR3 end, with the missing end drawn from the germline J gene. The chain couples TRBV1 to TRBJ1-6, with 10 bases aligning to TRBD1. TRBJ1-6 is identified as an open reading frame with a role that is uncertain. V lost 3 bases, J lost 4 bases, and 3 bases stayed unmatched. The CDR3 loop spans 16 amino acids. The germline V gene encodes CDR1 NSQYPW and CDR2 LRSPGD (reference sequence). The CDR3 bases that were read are TGCACCTGCAGTGCGAGGGACAGGGGTTATAATTCGCCCCTCTAC. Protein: CTCSARDRGYNSPLY. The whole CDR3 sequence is CTCSARDRGYNSPLYF.

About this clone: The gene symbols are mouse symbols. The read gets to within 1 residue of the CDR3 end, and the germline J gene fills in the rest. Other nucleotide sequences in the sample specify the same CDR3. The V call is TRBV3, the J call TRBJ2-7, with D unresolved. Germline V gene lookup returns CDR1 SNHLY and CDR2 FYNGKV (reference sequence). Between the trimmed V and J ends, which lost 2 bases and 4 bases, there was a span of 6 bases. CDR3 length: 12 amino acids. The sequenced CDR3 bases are TGTGCCAGCAGCTTAAGGCAGTATGAACAGTAC. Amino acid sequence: CASSLRQYEQY. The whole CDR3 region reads CASSLRQYEQYF.

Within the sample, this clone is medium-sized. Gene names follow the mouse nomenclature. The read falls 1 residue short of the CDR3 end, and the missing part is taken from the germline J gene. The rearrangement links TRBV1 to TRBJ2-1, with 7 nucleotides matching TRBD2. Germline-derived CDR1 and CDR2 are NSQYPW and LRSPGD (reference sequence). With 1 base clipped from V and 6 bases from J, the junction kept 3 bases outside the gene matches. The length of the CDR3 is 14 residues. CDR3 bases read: TGCACCTGCAGTGCAGCACTGGGGATTGCTGAGCAGTTC. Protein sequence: CTCSAALGIAEQF. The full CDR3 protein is CTCSAALGIAEQFF.

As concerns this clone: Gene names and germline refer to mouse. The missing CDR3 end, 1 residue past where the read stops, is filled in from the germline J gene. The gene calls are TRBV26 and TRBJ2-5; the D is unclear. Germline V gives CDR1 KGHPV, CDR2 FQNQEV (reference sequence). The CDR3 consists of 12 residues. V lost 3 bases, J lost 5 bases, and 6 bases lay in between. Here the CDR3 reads CASSLEGDTQYF. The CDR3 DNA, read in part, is TGTGCCAGCAGTCTTGAGGGAGACACCCAGTAC.

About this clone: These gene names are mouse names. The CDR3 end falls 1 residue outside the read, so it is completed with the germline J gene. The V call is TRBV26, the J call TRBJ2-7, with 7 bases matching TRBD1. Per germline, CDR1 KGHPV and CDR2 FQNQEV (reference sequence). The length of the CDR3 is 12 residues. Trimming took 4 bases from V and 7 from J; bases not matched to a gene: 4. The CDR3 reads CASSPGTAEQYF. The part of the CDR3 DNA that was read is TGTGCCAGCAGTCCCGGGACAGCGGAACAGTAC.

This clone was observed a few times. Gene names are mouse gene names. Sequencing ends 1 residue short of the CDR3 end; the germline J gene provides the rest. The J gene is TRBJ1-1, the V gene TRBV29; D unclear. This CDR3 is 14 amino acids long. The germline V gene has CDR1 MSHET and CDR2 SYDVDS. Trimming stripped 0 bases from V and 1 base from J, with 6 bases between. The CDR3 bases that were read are TGTGCTAGCAGTTTATCCTCCGGGAACACAGAAGTCTTC. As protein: CASSLSSGNTEVF. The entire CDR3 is CASSLSSGNTEVFF.

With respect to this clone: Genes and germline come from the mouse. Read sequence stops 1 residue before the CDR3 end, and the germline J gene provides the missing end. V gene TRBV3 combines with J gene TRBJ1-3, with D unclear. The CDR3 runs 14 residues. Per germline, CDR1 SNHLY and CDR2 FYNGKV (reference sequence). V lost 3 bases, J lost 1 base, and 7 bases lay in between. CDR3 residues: CASSFPQSGNTLYF. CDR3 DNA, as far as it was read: TGTGCCAGCAGCTTCCCACAGTCTGGAAATACGCTCTAT. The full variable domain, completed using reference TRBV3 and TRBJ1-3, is GPKVLQIPSHQIIDMGQMVTLNCDPVSNHLYFYWYKQILGQQMEFLVNFYNGKVMEKSKLFKDQFSVERPDGSYFTLKIQPTALEDSAVYFCASSFPQSGNTLYFGEGSRLIVV.

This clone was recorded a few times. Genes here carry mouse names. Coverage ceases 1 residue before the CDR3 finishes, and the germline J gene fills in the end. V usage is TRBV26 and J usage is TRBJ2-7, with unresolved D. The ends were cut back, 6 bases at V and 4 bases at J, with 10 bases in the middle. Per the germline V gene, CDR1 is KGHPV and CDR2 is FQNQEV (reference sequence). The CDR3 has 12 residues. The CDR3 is CASSLDKYEQYF. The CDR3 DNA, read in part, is TGTGCCAGCAGCCTCGACAAATATGAACAGTAC.

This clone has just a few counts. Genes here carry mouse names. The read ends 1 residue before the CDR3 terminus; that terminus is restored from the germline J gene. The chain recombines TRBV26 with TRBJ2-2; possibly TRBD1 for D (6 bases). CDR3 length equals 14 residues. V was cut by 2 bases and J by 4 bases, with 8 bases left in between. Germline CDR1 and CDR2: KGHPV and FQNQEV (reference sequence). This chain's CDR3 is CASSLPGVTGQLYF. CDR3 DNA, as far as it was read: TGTGCCAGCAGTCTGCCAGGGGTCACCGGGCAGCTCTAC.

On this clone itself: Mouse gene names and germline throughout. The sequenced part of the CDR3 DNA is TGTGCCAGCAGTCCCCCCTATGAACAGTAC. Translating gives CASSPPYEQY. The CDR3 in its entirety is CASSPPYEQYF. The chain joins TRBV14 to TRBJ2-7; no clear D gene. Read sequence stops 1 residue before the CDR3 end, and the germline J gene provides the missing end. The V end lost 4 bases, the J end lost 2 bases, and 4 bases lay between the germline ends. Germline V CDR1 and CDR2: SGHDT, FRDEAV. This CDR3 contains 11 residues.

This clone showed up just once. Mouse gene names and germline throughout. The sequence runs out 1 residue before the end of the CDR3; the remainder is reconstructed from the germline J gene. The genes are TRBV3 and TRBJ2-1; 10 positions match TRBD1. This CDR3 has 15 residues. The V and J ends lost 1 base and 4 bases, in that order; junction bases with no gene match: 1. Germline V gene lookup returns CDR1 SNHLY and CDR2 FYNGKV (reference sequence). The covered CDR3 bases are TGTGCCAGCAGCTTAGTGGACAGGGGGTATGCTGAGCAGTTC. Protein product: CASSLVDRGYAEQF. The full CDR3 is CASSLVDRGYAEQFF.

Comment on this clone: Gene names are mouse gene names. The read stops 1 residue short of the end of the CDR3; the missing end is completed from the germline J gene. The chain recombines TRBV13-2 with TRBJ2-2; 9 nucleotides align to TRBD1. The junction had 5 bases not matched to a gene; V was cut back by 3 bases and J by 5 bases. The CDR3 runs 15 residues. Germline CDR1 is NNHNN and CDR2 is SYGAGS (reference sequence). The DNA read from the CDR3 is TGTGCCAGCGGTGGGACAGGGGAGGGGACCGGGCAGCTCTAC. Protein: CASGGTGEGTGQLY. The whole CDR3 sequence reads CASGGTGEGTGQLYF.

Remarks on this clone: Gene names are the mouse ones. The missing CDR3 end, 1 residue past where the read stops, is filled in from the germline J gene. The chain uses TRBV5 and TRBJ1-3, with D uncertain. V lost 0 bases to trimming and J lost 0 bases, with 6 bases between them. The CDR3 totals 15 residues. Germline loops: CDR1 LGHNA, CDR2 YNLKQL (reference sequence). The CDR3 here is CASSQDRNSGNTLYF. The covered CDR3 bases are TGTGCCAGCAGCCAAGACAGGAATTCTGGAAATACGCTCTAT.

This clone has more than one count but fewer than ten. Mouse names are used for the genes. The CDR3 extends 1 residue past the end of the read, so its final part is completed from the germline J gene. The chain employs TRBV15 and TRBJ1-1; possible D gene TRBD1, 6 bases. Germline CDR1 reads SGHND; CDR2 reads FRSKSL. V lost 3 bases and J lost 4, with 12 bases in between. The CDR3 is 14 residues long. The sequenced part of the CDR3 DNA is TGTGCCAGCAGTTTCGGGGGAGGGGGCACAGAAGTCTTC. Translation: CASSFGGGGTEVF. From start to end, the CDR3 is CASSFGGGGTEVFF. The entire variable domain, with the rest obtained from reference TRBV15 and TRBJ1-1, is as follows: DAGVTQTPRHEVAEKGQTIILKCEPVSGHNDLFWYRQTKIQGLELLSYFRSKSLMEDGGAFKDRFKAEMLNSSFSTLKIQPTEPKDSAVYLCASSFGGGGTEVFFGKGTRLTVV.

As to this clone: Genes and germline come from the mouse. CDR3 bases read: TGTGCCAGCGGAGGACTGGGGGGAGGAAACACCTTGTAC. It specifies CASGGLGGGNTLY. Given in full, the CDR3 is CASGGLGGGNTLYF. The chain employs TRBV13-2 and TRBJ2-4, with 11 bases that match TRBD2. The CDR3 end lies 1 residue beyond the end of the read and is filled in from the germline J gene. Germline lookup yields CDR1 NNHNN and CDR2 SYGAGS (reference sequence). There are 14 residues in the CDR3. J gave up 5 bases and V 5 bases, and 4 bases lay outside the gene matches.

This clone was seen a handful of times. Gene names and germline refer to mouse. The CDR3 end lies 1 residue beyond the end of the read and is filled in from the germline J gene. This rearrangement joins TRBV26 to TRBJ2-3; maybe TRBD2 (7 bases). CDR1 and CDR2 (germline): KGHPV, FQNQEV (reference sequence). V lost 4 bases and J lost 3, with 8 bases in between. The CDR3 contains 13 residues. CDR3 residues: CASSPGGAETLYF. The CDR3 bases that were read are TGTGCCAGCAGTCCTGGGGGCGCAGAAACGCTGTAT.

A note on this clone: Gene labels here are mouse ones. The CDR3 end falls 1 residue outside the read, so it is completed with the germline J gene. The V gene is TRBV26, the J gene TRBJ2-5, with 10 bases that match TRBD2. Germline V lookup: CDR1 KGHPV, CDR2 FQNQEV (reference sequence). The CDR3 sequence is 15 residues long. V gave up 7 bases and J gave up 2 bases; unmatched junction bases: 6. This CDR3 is CASTPLGGGQDTQYF. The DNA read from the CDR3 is TGTGCCAGCACCCCACTGGGGGGGGGCCAAGACACCCAGTAC. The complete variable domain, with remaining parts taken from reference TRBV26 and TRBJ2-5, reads NSKVIQTPRYLVKGQGQKAKMRCIPEKGHPVVFWYQQNKNNEFKFLINFQNQEVLQQIDMTEKRFSAECPSNSPCSLEIQSSEAGDSALYLCASTPLGGGQDTQYFGPGTRLLVL.